Below, 5 T cell receptor beta chains from the same sample are listed, as sequenced in a study of glioma-infiltrating T cells after dendritic cell vaccination. The repertoire was sequenced with immunoSEQ multiplex PCR; TCRdb's copy has only in-frame clones and lacks some. Of more than 100,000 clones in the sample, 81% were seen once. Sequencing used blood, obtained before dendritic cell vaccination. The source of these receptors is a human donor with glioblastoma.

On this clone itself: At one end the junction does not follow the germline gene, possibly because of a read error. The chain recombines TRBV13 with TRBJ2-7; 8 nucleotides match TRBD1. The CDR3 extends over 15 amino acids. The germline CDR1 and CDR2 sequences are PRHDT and FYEKMQ (reference sequence). The CDR3 loop reads CASSQEDRENYEQYF. The DNA of the CDR3 is TGCGCCAGCAGCCAAGAGGACAGGGAGAACTACGAGCAGTACTTC.

The V gene is TRBV7-2, the J gene TRBJ1-2; a weak D match, TRBD1 (6 bases). V was clipped by 1 base and J by 5 bases, with 17 bases between them. This CDR3 spans 16 amino acids. Germline CDR1 reads SGHTA; CDR2 reads FQGNSA. This CDR3 reads CASSLESGAEGYGYTF. The CDR3 nucleotides are TGTGCCAGCAGCTTAGAATCAGGGGCAGAGGGATATGGCTACACCTTC. The complete variable domain, with remaining parts taken from reference TRBV7-2 and TRBJ1-2, reads GAGVSQSPSNKVTEKGKDVELRCDPISGHTALYWYRQSLGQGLEFLIYFQGNSAPDKSGLPSDRFSAERTGGSVSTLTIQRTQQEDSAVYLCASSLESGAEGYGYTFGSGTRLTVV.

CDR3 in amino acids: CASINSRGLLNTEAFF. For the CDR3, the DNA is TGTGCCAGTATCAATAGTAGGGGACTCCTGAACACTGAAGCTTTCTTT. The gene calls are TRBV19 and TRBJ1-1; possibly TRBD1 for D (5 bases). CDR1 LNHDA and CDR2 SQIVND come from the germline V gene (reference sequence). Trimming removed 7 bases at V and 0 bases at J, with 18 bases between. CDR3 length: 16 residues.

V gene TRBV5-6 combines with J gene TRBJ1-1, with 9 bases that match TRBD1. Germline lookup yields CDR1 SGHDT and CDR2 YYEEEE. The CDR3 extends over 15 amino acids. J gave up 7 bases and V 5 bases, and 12 bases lay outside the gene matches. This chain's CDR3 is CASSRNSGTGREAFF. The DNA of the CDR3 is TGTGCCAGCAGTCGAAATTCCGGGACAGGGCGTGAAGCTTTCTTT.

The chain's CDR3 is CASSGRPGGSSTDTQYF. CDR3 nucleotides: TGTGCCAGCAGCGGCCGACCGGGGGGCTCAAGCACAGATACGCAGTATTTT. This chain uses TRBV11-3 with TRBJ2-3; tentative D call: TRBD2 (7 bases). The ends were cut back, 5 bases at V and 0 bases at J, with 18 bases in the middle. The CDR3 extends over 17 amino acids. Germline V gene data show CDR1 as SGHNT and CDR2 as YENEEA.